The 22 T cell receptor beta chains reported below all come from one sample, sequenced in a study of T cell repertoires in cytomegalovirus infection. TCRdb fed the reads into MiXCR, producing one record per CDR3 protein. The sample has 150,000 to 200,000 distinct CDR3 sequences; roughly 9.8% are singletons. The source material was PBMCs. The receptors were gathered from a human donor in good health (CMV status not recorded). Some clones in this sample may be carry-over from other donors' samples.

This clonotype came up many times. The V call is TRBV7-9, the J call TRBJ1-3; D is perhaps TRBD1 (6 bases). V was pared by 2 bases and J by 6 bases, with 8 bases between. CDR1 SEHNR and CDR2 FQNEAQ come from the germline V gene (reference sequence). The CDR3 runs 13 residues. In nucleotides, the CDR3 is TGTGCCAGCAGCTTAACAGGGTCAAACACCATATATTTT. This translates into CASSLTGSNTIYF.

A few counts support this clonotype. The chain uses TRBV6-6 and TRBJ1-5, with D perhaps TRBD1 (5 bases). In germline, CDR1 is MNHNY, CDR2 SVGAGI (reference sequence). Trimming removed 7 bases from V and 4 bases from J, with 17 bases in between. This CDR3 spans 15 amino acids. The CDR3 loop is CASNGGEGLNQPQHF. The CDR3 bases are TGTGCCAGCAATGGTGGGGAGGGACTAAATCAGCCCCAGCATTTT.

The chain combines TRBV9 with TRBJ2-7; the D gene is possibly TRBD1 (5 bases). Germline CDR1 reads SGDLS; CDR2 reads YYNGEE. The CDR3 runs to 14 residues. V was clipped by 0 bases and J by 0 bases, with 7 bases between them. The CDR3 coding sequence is TGTGCCAGCAGCGTAGGGGGCGACTCCTACGAGCAGTACTTC. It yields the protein CASSVGGDSYEQYF.

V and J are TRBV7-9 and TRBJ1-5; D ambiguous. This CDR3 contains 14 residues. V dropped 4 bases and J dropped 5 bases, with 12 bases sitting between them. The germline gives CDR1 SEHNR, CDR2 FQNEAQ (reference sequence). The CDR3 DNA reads TGTGCCAGCAGCTCCGCGACAAACGATCAGCCCCAGCATTTT. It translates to CASSSATNDQPQHF. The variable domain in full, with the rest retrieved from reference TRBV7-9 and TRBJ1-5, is DTGVSQNPRHKITKRGQNVTFRCDPISEHNRLYWYRQTLGQGPEFLTYFQNEAQLEKSRLLSDRFSAERPKGSFSTLEIQRTEQGDSAMYLCASSSATNDQPQHFGDGTRLSIL.

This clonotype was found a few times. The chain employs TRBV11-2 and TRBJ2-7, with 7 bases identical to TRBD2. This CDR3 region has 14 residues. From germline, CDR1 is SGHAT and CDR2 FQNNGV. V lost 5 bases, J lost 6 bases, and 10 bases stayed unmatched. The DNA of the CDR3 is TGTGCCAGCAGCCAAAACGGGAGGAAGGGCGAGCAGTACTTC. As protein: CASSQNGRKGEQYF.

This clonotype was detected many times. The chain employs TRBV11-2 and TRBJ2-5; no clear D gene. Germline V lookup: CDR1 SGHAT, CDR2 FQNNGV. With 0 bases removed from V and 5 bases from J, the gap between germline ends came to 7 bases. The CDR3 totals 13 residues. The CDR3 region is CASSLDSVETQYF. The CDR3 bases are TGTGCCAGCAGCTTAGATAGTGTCGAGACCCAGTACTTC.

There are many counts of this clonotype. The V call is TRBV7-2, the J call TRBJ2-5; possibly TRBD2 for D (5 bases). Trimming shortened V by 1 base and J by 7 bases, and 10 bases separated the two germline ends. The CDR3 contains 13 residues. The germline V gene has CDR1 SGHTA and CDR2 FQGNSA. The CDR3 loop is CASSLDPGGTQYF. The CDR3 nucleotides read TGTGCCAGCAGCTTAGATCCAGGAGGGACCCAGTACTTC.

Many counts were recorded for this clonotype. In DNA form, the CDR3 reads TGTGCCAGCTCACGCGAGACAGGGCGAGGACAGCCCCAGCATTTT. Its translation is CASSRETGRGQPQHF. The V gene is TRBV18, the J gene TRBJ1-5; 7 bases fit TRBD1. This CDR3 contains 15 residues. Germline V gene sequence: CDR1 KGHSH, CDR2 LQKENI. Trimming took 4 bases from V and 7 from J; bases not matched to a gene: 10.

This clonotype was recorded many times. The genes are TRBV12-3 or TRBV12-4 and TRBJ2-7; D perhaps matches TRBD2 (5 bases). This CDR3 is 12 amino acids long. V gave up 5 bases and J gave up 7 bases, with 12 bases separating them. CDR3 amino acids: CASSVTRGEQYF. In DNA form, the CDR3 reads TGTGCCAGCAGTGTGACCCGAGGGGAGCAGTACTTC.

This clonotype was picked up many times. The CDR3 protein is CASMGLRVEQFF. The CDR3 nucleotides are TGTGCCAGTATGGGCCTCCGGGTGGAGCAGTTCTTC. The rearrangement joins TRBV19 to TRBJ2-1; D unresolved. This CDR3 is built from 12 residues. V lost 7 bases to trimming and J lost 10 bases, with 14 bases between them. Germline CDR1 reads LNHDA; CDR2 reads SQIVND (reference sequence). Based on the CDR3 plus reference TRBV19 and TRBJ2-1, the full variable domain is DGGITQSPKYLFRKEGQNVTLSCEQNLNHDAMYWYRQDPGQGLRLIYYSQIVNDFQKGDIAEGYSVSREKKESFPLTVTSAQKNPTAFYLCASMGLRVEQFFGPGTRLTVL.

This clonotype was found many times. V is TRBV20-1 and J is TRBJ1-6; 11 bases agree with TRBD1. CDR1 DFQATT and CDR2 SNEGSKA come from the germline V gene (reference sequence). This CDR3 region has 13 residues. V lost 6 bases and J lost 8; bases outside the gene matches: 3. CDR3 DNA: TGCAGTGCCCCGGGACAGGGGGATTCACCCCTCCACTTT. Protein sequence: CSAPGQGDSPLHF.

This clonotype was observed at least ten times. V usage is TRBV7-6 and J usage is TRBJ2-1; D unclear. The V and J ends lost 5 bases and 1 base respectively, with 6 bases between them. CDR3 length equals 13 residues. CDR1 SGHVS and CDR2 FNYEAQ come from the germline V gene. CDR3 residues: CASSGLSYNEQFF. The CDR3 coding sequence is TGTGCCAGCAGCGGCCTGTCCTACAATGAGCAGTTCTTC.

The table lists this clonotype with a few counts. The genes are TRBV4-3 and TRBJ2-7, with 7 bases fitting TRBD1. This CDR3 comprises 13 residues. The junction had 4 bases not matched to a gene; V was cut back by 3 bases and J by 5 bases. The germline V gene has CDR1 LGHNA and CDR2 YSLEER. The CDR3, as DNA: TGCGCCAGCAGCCAGCAGACAGGGAACGAGCAGTACTTC. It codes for CASSQQTGNEQYF.

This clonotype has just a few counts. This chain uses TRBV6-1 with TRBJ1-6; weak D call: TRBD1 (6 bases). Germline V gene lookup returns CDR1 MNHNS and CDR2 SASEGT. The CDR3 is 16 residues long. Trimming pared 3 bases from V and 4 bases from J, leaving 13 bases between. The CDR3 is CASSDPGGQYNSPLHF. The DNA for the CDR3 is TGTGCCAGCAGTGACCCGGGTGGACAGTATAATTCACCCCTCCACTTT.

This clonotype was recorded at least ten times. The DNA of the CDR3 is TGTGCCAGCAGTTACACCGTGAACACTGAAGCTTTCTTT. It specifies CASSYTVNTEAFF. The J gene is TRBJ1-1, the V gene TRBV6-2 or TRBV6-3, with D uncertain. Germline CDR1 is MNHEY and CDR2 is SVGEGT. The CDR3 runs 13 residues. V dropped 2 bases and J dropped 0 bases, with 4 bases sitting between them.

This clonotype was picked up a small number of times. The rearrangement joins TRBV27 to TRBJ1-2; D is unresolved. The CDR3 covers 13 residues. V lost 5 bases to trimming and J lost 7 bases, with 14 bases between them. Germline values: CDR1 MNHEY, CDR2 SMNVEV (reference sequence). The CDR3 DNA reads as TGTGCCAGCAGTCAACAGCGGTTCTCTGGCTACACCTTC. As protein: CASSQQRFSGYTF.

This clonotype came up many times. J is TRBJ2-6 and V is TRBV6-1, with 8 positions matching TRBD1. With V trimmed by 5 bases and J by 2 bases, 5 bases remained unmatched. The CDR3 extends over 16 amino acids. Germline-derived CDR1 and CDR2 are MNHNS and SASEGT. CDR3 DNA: TGTGCCAGCAGTAAGACGACAGGGGCTGGGGCCAACGTCCTGACTTTC. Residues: CASSKTTGAGANVLTF.

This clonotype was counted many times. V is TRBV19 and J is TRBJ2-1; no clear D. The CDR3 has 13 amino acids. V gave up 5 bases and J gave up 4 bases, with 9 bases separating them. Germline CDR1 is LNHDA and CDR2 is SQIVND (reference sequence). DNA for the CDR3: TGTGCCAGTAGTGTCCGGGCTTACAATGAGCAGTTCTTC. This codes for CASSVRAYNEQFF.

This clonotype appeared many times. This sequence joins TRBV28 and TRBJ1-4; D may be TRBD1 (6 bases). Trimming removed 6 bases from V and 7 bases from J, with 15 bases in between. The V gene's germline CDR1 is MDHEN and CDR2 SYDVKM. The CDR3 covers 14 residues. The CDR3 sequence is CASSPQGRGEKLFF. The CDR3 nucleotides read TGTGCCAGCAGCCCACAGGGCCGGGGTGAAAAACTGTTTTTT. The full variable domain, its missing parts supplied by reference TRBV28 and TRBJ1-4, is DVKVTQSSRYLVKRTGEKVFLECVQDMDHENMFWYRQDPGLGLRLIYFSYDVKMKEKGDIPEGYSVSREKKERFSLILESASTNQTSMYLCASSPQGRGEKLFFGSGTQLSVL.

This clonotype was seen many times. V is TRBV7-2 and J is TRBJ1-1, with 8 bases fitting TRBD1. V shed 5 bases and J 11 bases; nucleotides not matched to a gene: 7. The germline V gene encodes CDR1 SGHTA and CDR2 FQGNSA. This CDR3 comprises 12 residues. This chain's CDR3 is CASSLDRGHAFF. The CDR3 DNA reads TGTGCCAGCAGCCTAGACAGGGGTCATGCTTTCTTT.

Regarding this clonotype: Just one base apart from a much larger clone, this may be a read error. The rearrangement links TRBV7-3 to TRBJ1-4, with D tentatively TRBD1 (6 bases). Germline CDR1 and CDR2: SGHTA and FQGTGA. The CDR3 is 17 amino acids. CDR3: CASSLPSGQLTNENLFF. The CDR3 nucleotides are TGTGCCAGCAGCCTCCCCTCCGGACAGCTGACTAATGAAAATCTGTTTTTT.

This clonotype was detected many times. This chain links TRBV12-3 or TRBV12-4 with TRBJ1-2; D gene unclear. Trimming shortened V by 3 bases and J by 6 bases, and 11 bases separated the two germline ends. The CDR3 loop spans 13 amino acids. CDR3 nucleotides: TGTGCCAGCAGTTTCGTCCCAGGCAATGGCTACACCTTC. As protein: CASSFVPGNGYTF.